The source of this TCR beta chain is a study of cytomegalovirus exposure and HLA in healthy donors (dated by TCRdb to about 2017). About the full investigation: According to a later analysis, the approximately 130 validation repertoires were produced on the same platform as the approximately 620 repertoires of the first cohort. The aim of the study was to test whether cataloging public T cell receptors could identify signatures of past pathogen exposure. In addition to the first cohort of several hundred subjects, a separate validation cohort of 120 different subjects was used. The study combined high-throughput TCR immunosequencing, statistical association of individual TCRs with disease status, and machine learning to predict cytomegalovirus infection status. What the authors observed across the whole study: While some public TCRs were present in many individuals, most TCR sequences turned up only very rarely across donors. All 120 or so repertoires were used to score co-occurrence in the validation cohort in a later analysis, because that analysis had no HLA typing for the cohort. In the study, approximately 160 TCR beta chains were listed as associated with cytomegalovirus. Of the cluster scores, about 94% were above 0 in a later analysis, which found that TCRs clustered in the first cohort also tended to co-occur in the 95 to 150 validation repertoires. Cytomegalovirus status was reported to be diagnosed by the classifier with high specificity and sensitivity in both the original and validation cohorts. A few of the identified cytomegalovirus-associated TCR beta chains were confirmed in vitro to be specific for cytomegalovirus antigens. The authors suggested that the approach could potentially be generalized to other disease states and immunological phenotypes.

The donors belonged to the validation cohort of under 150 subjects, which was separate from the approximately 610-subject first cohort. In this sample, this clone turned up once. Its antigen is not yet known. Base qualities are not recorded, but no much larger clone differs from it by a single base. Here V drops 3 bases and J drops 2 bases, and the junction holds 3 bases not matched to any gene. The CDR3 spans 15 residues, from the cysteine through the phenylalanine. Just CDR3 DNA is preserved here, 45 bases in frame from base 1. CDR1 and CDR2 are read off the germline V gene as SGHRS and YFSETQ. The protocol used for the library was the immunoSEQ multiplex PCR assay. Per the original workflow: A statistical classification framework was built for diagnosing cytomegalovirus status from the catalog of TCR beta chain sequences. TCRdb re-hosts the immuneACCESS table, in-frame sequences only. Its copies lack some clones; in the studies checked, an unresolved V gene accounts for under half of them, and the cause for the rest is not known. V and J calls and clone size are those listed in that table; D and trimming were worked out from the DNA. The sample profile shows roughly 200,000 clones; 86% of them were found once. Around 7.2% of the sample is held by the ten biggest clonotypes.

This TCR came from a man in his thirties or forties in good health and CMV-seropositive. Sequenced sample: PBMCs. The sequence links TRBV5-1 to TRBJ2-3, with 10 central nucleotides matching TRBD1. The base sequence is TGCGCCAGCAGCTGGACAGGGGGGACCACAGATACGCAGTATTTT. This codes for CASSWTGGTTDTQYF.